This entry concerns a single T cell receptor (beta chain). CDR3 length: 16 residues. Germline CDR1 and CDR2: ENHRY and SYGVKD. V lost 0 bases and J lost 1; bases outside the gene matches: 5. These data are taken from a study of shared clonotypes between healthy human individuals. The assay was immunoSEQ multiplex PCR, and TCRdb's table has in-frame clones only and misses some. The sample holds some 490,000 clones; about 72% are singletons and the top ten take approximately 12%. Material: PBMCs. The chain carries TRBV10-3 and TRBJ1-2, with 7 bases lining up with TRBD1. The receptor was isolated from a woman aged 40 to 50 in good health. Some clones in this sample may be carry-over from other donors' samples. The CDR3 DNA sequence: TGTGCCATCAGTGAGTCACTACAGGGGTTTAACTATGGCTACACCTTC. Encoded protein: CAISESLQGFNYGYTF.